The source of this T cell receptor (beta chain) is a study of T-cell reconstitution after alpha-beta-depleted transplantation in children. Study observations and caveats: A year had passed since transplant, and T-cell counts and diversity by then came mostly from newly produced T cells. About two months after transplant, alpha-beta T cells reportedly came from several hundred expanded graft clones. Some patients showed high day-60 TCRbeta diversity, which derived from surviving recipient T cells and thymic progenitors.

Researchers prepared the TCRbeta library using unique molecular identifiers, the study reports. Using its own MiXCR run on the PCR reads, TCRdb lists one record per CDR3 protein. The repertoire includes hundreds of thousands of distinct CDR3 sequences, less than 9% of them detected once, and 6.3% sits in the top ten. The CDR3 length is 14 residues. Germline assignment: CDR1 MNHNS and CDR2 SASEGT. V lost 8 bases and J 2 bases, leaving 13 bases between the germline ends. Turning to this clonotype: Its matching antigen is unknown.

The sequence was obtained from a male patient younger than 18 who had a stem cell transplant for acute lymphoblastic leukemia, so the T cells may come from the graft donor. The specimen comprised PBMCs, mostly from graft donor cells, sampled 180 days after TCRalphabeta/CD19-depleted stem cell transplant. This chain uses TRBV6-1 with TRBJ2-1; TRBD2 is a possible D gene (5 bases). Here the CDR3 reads CASQALGPYNEQFF. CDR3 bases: TGTGCCAGCCAGGCACTAGGCCCCTACAATGAGCAGTTCTTC.